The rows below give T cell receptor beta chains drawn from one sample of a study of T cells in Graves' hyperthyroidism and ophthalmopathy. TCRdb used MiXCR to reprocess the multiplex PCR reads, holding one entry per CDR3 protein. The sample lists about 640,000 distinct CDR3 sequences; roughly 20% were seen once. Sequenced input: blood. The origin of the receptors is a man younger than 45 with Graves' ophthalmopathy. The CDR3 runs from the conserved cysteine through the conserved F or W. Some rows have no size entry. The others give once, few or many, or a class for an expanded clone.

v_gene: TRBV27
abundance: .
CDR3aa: CASSLSRQGWANEQFF

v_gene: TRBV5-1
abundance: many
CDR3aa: CASSPSVAGSYEQYF

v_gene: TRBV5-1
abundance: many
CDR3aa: CASSPRGGTTYEQYF

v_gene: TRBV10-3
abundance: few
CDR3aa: CAIRGGTDYGYTF

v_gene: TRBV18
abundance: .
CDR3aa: CASSPAPGITEAFF

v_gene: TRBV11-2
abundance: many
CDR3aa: CASSSTGGSGTEAFF

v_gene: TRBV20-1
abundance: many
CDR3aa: CSARDWGGGQPQHF

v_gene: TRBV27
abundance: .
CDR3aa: CASSTGESDVNEQFF

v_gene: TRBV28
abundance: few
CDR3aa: CASSPRTGRVQETQYF

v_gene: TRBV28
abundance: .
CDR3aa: CASSVGGGPQHF

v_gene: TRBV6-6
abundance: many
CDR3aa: CASSYSGGVEQYF

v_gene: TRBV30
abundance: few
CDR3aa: CAWSWAGEGYTF

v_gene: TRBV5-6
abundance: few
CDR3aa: CASSTATGTYSGANVLTF

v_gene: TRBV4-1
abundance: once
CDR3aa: CASSQVEGGGTEAFF

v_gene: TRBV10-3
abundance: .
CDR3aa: CAISIKPGLSTDTQYF

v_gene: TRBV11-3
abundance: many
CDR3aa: CASREQDTGELFF

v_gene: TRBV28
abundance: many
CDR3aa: CASSLSTGVVNTEAFF

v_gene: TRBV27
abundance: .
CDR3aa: CASSSIGATSGSRETQYF

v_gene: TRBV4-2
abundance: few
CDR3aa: CASSHNPGLTETQYF

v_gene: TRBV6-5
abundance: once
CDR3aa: CASSYSREGANEKLFF

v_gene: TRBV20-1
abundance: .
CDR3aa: CSAREKGQGAYTGELFF

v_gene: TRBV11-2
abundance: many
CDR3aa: CASSLVGNTEAFF

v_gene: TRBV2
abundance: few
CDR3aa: CASSRRDAGANVLTF

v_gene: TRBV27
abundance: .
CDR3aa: CASSFSKLATAYEQYF

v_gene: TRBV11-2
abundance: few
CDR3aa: CASSLVGGADEQYF

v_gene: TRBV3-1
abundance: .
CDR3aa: CASSRRQGSSYEQYF

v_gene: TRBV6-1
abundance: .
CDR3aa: CASSGIGLRAYSNQPQHF

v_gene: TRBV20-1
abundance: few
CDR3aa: CSARLKIRQFNYGYTF

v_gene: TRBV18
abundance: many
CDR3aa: CASSPGLSSYEQYF

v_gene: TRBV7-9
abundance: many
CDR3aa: CASIRTGGIYEQYF

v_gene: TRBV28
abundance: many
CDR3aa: CASRVQGWTEAFF

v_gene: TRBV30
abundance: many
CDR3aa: CAFQQTDSNQPQHF

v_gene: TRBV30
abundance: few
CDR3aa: CAWTTGNTDTQYF

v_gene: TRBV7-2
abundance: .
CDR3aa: CASSSRGGLAGYEQYF

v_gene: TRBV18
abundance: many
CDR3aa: CASSPLSQGAENEQYF

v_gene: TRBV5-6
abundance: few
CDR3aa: CASSLEVWGRGRLIDTQYF

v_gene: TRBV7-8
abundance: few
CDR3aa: CASSLGGEGRDYGYTF

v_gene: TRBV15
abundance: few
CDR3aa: CATSRDRTVHQPQHF

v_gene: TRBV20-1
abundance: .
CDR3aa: CSARAGGQNTEAFF

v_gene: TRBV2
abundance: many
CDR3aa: CASTEGRYTEAFF

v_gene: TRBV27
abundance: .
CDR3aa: CASSLFYDREKAYEQYF

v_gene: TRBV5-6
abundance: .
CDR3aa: CASSWGQGANQPQHF

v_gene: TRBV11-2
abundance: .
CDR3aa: CASSSGLAGGRLEQYF

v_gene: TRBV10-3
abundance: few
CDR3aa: CAIRINYEQYF

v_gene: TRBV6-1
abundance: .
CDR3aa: CASSYGGRNTEAFF

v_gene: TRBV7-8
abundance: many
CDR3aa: CASSLGVVKETQYF

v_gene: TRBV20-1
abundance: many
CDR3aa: CSASSGQGYLRPSYEQYF

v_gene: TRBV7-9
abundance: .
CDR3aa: CASSEGQGARDTQYF

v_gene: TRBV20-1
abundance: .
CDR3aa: CSLTGIQPFFDGYTF